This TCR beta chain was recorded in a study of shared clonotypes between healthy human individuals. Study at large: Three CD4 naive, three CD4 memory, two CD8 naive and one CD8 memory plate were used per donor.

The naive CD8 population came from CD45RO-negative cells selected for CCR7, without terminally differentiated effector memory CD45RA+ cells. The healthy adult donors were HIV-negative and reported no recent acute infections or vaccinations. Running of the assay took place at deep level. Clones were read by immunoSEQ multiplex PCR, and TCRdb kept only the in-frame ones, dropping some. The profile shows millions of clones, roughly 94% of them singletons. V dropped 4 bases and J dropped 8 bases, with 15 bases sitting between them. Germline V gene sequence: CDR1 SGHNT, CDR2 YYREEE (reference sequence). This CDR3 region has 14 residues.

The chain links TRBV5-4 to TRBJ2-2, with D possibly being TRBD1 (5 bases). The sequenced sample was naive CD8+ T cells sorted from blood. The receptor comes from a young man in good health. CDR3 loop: CASSTPDSLGELFF. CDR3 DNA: TGTGCCAGCAGCACACCCGACAGTTTGGGGGAGCTGTTTTTT. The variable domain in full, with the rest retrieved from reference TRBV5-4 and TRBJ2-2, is ETGVTQSPTHLIKTRGQQVTLRCSSQSGHNTVSWYQQALGQGPQFIFQYYREEENGRGNFPPRFSGLQFPNYSSELNVNALELDDSALYLCASSTPDSLGELFFGEGSRLTVL.